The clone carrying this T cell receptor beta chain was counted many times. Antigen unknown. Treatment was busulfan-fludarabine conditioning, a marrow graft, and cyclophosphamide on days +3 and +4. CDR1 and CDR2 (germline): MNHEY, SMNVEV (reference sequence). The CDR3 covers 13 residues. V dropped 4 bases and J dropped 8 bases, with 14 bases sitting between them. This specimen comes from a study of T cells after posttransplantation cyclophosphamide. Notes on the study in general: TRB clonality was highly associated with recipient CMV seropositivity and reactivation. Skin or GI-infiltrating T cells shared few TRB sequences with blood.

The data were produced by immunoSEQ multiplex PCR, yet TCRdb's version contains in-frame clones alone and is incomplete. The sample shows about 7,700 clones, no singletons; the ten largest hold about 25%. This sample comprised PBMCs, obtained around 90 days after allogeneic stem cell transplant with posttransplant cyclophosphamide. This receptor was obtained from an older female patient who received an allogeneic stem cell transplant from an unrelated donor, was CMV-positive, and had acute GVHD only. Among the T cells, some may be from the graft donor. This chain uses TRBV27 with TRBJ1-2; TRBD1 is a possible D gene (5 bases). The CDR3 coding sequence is TGTGCCAGCAGTTCCTCAGGGATGTGGGGCTACACCTTC. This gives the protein CASSSSGMWGYTF.